Listed below are T cell receptor beta chains from one sample, sequenced in a study of blood T cell repertoires in COVID-19. Some clones are missing from TCRdb's copy, which holds only in-frame ones; the method was immunoSEQ multiplex PCR. The sample holds hundreds of thousands of clones; 86% are singletons and the top ten take around 14%. The sample comprised peripheral blood. These receptors originate from a woman aged 70 to 79 with COVID-19, enrolled during active disease. Both conserved end residues are part of each CDR3. The D gene is left open where the match is weak. The size field is filled for only some rows; it gives once, few, many or a size class.

D gene	clone size	V gene	J gene	CDR3 protein	CDR3 DNA
NA	NA	TRBV21-1	TRBJ1-2	CASRQGPGYGYTF	TGTGCCAGCCGACAGGGGCCGGGCTATGGCTACACCTTC
NA	NA	TRBV3-1/TRBV3-2	TRBJ2-6	CASSPNLFGANVLTF	TGTGCCAGCAGCCCTAATCTCTTTGGGGCCAACGTCCTGACTTTC
TRBD1	NA	TRBV4-2	TRBJ1-3	CASSPEGTGGSGNTIYF	TGTGCCAGCAGCCCTGAAGGGACAGGGGGCTCTGGAAACACCATATATTTT
NA	NA	TRBV5-5	TRBJ2-7	CASSVGGLNEQYF	TGTGCCAGCAGCGTGGGCGGGCTCAACGAGCAGTACTTC
NA	once	TRBV18	TRBJ1-5	CASSFSPGHQHF	TGTGCCAGCTCATTCTCACCGGGTCACCAGCATTTT
NA	NA	TRBV27	TRBJ1-1	CASSSTAIPAFF	TGTGCCAGCAGTTCGACAGCTATCCCAGCTTTCTTT
TRBD1	NA	TRBV6-2/TRBV6-3	TRBJ1-4	CASSWASGQPNEKLFF	TGTGCCAGCAGCTGGGCTTCGGGACAGCCTAATGAAAAACTGTTTTTT
NA	few	TRBV5-1	TRBJ1-2	CASSIDQPRRGYTF	TGCGCCAGCAGCATTGACCAACCTCGGAGGGGCTACACCTTC
NA	NA	TRBV6-1	TRBJ2-7	CASSDPPSGRYEQYF	TGTGCCAGCAGTGATCCTCCCTCGGGGAGGTACGAGCAGTACTTC
TRBD1	NA	TRBV12-5	TRBJ1-4	CASGLTGFSEKLFF	TGTGCTAGTGGCCTGACAGGGTTTAGTGAAAAACTGTTTTTT
TRBD1	NA	TRBV6-4	TRBJ2-5	CASRTGTGQETQYF	TGTGCCAGCAGAACCGGGACAGGTCAGGAGACCCAGTACTTC
NA	NA	TRBV28	TRBJ1-6	CASSFSSYNSPLHF	TGTGCCAGCAGTTTTAGCTCCTATAATTCACCCCTCCACTTT
NA	NA	TRBV9	TRBJ2-3	CASPPRGTDTQYF	TGTGCCAGCCCGCCGAGGGGGACAGATACGCAGTATTTT
NA	many	TRBV18	TRBJ2-1	CASSLHGLGDEQFF	TGTGCCAGCTCACTCCACGGCCTAGGCGATGAGCAGTTCTTC
NA	NA	TRBV6-5	TRBJ2-3	CASSYSNQGLTDTQYF	TGTGCCAGCAGTTACTCGAACCAGGGTCTCACAGATACGCAGTATTTT
NA	once	TRBV28	TRBJ1-3	CASSFLGELDF	TGTGCCAGCAGTTTTCTTGGAGAATTGGATTTT
TRBD2	NA	TRBV28	TRBJ2-3	CASHTFAGGLVADTQYF	TGTGCCAGCCATACGTTCGCGGGGGGGCTCGTTGCAGATACGCAGTATTTT
NA	once	TRBV3-1/TRBV3-2	TRBJ1-2	CASSRLDRKNYGYTF	TGTGCCAGCAGCCGGCTGGACAGAAAGAACTATGGCTACACCTTC
NA	NA	TRBV5-1	TRBJ1-1	CASSSTGHMNTEAFF	TGCGCCAGCAGCTCCACGGGACACATGAACACTGAAGCTTTCTTT
TRBD2	NA	TRBV6-2/TRBV6-3	TRBJ2-7	CASSRLAGGGEQYF	TGTGCCAGCAGCCGCCTAGCGGGGGGCGGCGAGCAGTACTTC
NA	NA	TRBV7-9	TRBJ1-3	CASSLEAGNTIYF	TGTGCCAGCAGCTTGGAGGCGGGAAACACCATATATTTT
TRBD1	NA	TRBV6-6	TRBJ1-1	CASSYGQGSNTEAFF	TGTGCCAGCAGTTATGGACAGGGCTCGAACACTGAAGCTTTCTTT
NA	NA	TRBV9	TRBJ2-3	CASSPRTAGDTQYF	TGTGCCAGCAGCCCCCGGACTGCCGGGGATACGCAGTATTTT
TRBD2	once	TRBV5-1	TRBJ2-7	CASSFWTSGGEQYF	TGCGCCAGCAGCTTCTGGACTAGCGGGGGTGAGCAGTACTTC
TRBD1	NA	TRBV24-1	TRBJ2-1	CATRGAGGLDEQFF	TGTGCCACCAGAGGGGCAGGGGGCTTGGATGAGCAGTTCTTC
NA	NA	TRBV11-2	TRBJ2-1	CASRREGWSGNEQFF	TGTGCCAGCAGACGCGAGGGATGGTCGGGGAATGAGCAGTTCTTC
TRBD1	few	TRBV9	TRBJ2-2	CASSVSRGRNTGELFF	TGTGCCAGCAGCGTATCCAGGGGGCGGAACACCGGGGAGCTGTTTTTT
TRBD1	NA	TRBV5-6	TRBJ2-5	CASSLALGGGQETQYF	TGTGCCAGCAGCTTGGCTCTAGGGGGCGGCCAAGAGACCCAGTACTTC
NA	NA	TRBV27	TRBJ2-5	CASSVTVYQETQYF	TGTGCCAGCAGTGTAACAGTATACCAAGAGACCCAGTACTTC
NA	NA	TRBV29-1	TRBJ1-1	CSVDVENTEAFF	TGCAGCGTTGATGTAGAGAACACTGAAGCTTTCTTT
NA	few	TRBV6-5	TRBJ2-6	CASRDTHSGANVLTF	TGTGCCAGCAGGGACACCCACTCTGGGGCCAACGTCCTGACTTTC